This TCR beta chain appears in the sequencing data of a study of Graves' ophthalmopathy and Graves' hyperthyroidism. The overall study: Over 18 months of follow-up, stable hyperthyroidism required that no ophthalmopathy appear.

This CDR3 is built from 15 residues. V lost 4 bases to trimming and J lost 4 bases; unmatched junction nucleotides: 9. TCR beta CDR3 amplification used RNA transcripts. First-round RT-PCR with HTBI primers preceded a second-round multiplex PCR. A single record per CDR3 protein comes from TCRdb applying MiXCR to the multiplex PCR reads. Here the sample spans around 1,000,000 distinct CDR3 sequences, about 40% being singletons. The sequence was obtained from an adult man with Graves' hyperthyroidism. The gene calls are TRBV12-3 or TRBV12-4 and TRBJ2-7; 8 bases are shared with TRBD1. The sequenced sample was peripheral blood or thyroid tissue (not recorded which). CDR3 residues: CASSSHRQGRYEQYF. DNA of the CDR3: TGTGCCAGCAGTTCCCACCGACAGGGGAGATACGAGCAGTACTTC.